Sequencing of this T cell receptor (beta chain) was carried out in a study of T cell responses to AZD1222 COVID-19 vaccine. Notes on the study in general: Baseline serology detected seropositivity in only six AZD1222 recipients. The study sampled repertoires only after the peak T cell response. Donors were chiefly white British, with a greater number of females, and clonal diversity was perhaps underestimated.

Only in-frame clones appear in the TCRdb table, and some are missing; sequencing was by immunoSEQ multiplex PCR. Among around 180,000 clones, 88% were seen once, and the ten largest hold about 24%. A remark on this clone: Its target is not known.

The TCR sequence derives from an adult who received the AZD1222 COVID-19 vaccine. This specimen consisted of peripheral blood, obtained 28 days after the second AZD1222 dose.

CDR3 nucleotide sequence: TGCGCCAGCAGCCACGACTCCACAGATACGCAGTATTTT. This gives the protein CASSHDSTDTQYF. The chain employs TRBV5-1 and TRBJ2-3; no definite D call. Trimming took 4 bases from V and 2 from J, leaving 8 bases between them. This CDR3 has 13 amino acids. Germline CDR1 is SGHRS and CDR2 is YFSETQ.